This paragraph covers one T cell receptor (beta chain) sequence. The data were produced by immunoSEQ multiplex PCR, yet TCRdb's version contains in-frame clones alone and is incomplete. The sample yields around 100,000 clones, about 90% seen once. The sample comes from a study of T cell changes during pregnancy in multiple sclerosis. Germline V gene sequence: CDR1 SGHNT, CDR2 YENEEA. The length of the CDR3 is 15 residues. With 2 bases removed from V and 4 bases from J, the gap between germline ends came to 15 bases. The material sequenced was peripheral blood, taken after pregnancy. The source is a female donor with multiple sclerosis, enrolled in a pregnancy study. The rearrangement joins TRBV11-3 to TRBJ2-7; weak D call: TRBD1 (5 bases). DNA of the CDR3: TGTGCCAGCAGCTTAAACCCAGGGCTTGGGTACGAGCAGTACTTC. Its translation is CASSLNPGLGYEQYF.